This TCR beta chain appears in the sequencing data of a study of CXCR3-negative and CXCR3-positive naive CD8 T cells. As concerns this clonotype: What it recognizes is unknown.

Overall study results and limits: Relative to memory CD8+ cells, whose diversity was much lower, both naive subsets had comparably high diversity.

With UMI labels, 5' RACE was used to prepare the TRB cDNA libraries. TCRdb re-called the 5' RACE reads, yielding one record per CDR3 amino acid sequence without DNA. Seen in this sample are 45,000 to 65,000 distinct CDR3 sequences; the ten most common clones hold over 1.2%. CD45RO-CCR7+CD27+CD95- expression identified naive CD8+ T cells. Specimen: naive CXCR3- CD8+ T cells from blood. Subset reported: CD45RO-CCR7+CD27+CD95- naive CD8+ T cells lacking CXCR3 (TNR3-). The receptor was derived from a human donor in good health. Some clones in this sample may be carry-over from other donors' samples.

CDR3 protein: CASSFPGSNQPQHF. The rearrangement uses TRBV28 and TRBJ1-5; the TRBD1 assignment by TCRdb is unverifiable without DNA. Germline lookup yields CDR1 MDHEN and CDR2 SYDVKM. This CDR3 has 14 amino acids. Full variable domain (rest looked up from reference TRBV28 and TRBJ1-5): DVKVTQSSRYLVKRTGEKVFLECVQDMDHENMFWYRQDPGLGLRLIYFSYDVKMKEKGDIPEGYSVSREKKERFSLILESASTNQTSMYLCASSFPGSNQPQHFGDGTRLSIL.